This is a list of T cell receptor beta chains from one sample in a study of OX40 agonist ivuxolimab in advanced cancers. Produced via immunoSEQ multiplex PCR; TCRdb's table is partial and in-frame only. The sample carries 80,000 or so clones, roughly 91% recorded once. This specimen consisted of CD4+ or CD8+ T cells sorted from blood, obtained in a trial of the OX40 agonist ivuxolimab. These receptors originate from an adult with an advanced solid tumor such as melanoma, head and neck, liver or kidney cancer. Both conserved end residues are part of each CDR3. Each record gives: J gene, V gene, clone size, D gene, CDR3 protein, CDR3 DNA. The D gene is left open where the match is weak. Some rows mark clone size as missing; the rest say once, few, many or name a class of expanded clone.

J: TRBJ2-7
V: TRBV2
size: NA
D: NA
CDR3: CASNLLASRGEQYF
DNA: TGTGCCAGCAACCTACTAGCCTCCAGGGGTGAGCAGTACTTC

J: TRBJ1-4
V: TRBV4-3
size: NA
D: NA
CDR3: CASSEQHPSNEKLFF
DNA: TGCGCCAGCAGCGAACAGCACCCTTCTAATGAAAAACTGTTTTTT

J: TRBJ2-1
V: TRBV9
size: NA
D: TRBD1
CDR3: CASSRGQGAYEQFF
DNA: TGTGCCAGCAGCCGGGGACAGGGGGCATATGAGCAGTTCTTC

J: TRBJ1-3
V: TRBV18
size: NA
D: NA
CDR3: CASSPGEVTAGNTIYF
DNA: TGTGCCAGCTCACCGGGGGAGGTAACGGCTGGAAACACCATATATTTT

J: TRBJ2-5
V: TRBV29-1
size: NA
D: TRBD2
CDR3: CSVDKGTSGGETQYF
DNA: TGCAGCGTGGATAAGGGGACTAGCGGCGGGGAGACCCAGTACTTC

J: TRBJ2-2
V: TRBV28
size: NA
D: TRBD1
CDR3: CASKPGQGILGELFF
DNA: TGTGCCAGCAAACCGGGACAGGGGATTCTCGGGGAGCTGTTTTTT

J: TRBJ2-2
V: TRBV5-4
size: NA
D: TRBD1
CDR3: CASSPYLPGTGVTGELFF
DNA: TGTGCCAGCAGCCCATACTTACCCGGGACAGGGGTGACCGGGGAGCTGTTTTTT

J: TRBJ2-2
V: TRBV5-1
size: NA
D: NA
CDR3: CASSPRGPNTGELFF
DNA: TGCGCCAGCAGCCCCCGCGGCCCGAACACCGGGGAGCTGTTTTTT

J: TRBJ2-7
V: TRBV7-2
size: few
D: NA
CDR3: CASSPGRGIEQYF
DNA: TGTGCCAGCAGCCCAGGTAGAGGGATCGAGCAGTACTTC

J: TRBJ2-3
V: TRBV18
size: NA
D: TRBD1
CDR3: CASSPPIRTGVADTQYF
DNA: TGTGCCAGCTCACCACCGATTCGGACAGGGGTCGCAGATACGCAGTATTTT